This TCR beta chain was profiled in a study of cytomegalovirus exposure and HLA in healthy donors. The germline V gene has CDR1 SQVTM and CDR2 ANQGSEA. The V gene end was trimmed by 5 bases and the J gene end by 9 bases; junction bases not matched to a gene: 14. The CDR3 has 15 amino acids. Both 60 Vbeta primers and 13 Jbeta primers went into the PCR. Data came from immunoSEQ multiplex PCR; TCRdb stores just in-frame clones and leaves some out. Of fewer than 180,000 clones in the sample, 79% are singletons; the top ten hold about 6.7%. In this sample, this clone turned up once. Its target is not known. Study findings and constraints: The authors confirmed in vitro that a few CMV-associated chains were specific for CMV antigens.

This TCR came from a man aged 45-65 years in good health and CMV-seropositive. Sequenced: PBMCs. The genes are TRBV29-1 and TRBJ2-1; 9 bases map to TRBD2. The CDR3 DNA sequence: TGCAGCGTTCGGACTAGCGACTTGCTCTGGGGTGAGCAGTTCTTC. As protein: CSVRTSDLLWGEQFF.